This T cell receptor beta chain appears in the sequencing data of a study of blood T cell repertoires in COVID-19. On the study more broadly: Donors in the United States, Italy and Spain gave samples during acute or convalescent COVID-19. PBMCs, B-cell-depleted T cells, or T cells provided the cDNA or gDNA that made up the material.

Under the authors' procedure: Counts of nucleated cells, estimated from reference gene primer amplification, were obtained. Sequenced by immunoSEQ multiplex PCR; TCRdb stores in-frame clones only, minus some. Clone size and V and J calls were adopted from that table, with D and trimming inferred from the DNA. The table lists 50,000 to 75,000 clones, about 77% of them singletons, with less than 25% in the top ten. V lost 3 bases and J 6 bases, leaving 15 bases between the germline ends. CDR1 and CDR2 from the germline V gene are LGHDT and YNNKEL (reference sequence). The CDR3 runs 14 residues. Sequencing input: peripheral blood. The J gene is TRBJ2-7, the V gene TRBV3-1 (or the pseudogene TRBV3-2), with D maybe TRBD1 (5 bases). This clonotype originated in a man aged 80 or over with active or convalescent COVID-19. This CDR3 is CASSHAAGMGEQYF. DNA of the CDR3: TGTGCCAGCAGCCATGCAGCAGGGATGGGCGAGCAGTACTTC.